These 32 T cell receptor beta chains were all obtained from the same sample, sequenced in a study of shared clonotypes between healthy human individuals. The method was immunoSEQ multiplex PCR; TCRdb's version includes in-frame clones alone and lacks a portion of them. The sample includes fewer than 850,000 clones, about 90% of them seen just once. The material sequenced was memory CD8+ T cells from PBMCs. Stated subset: CD45RO+ cells pooled with CCR7-negative TemRA cells. Receptors were obtained from a man aged 18 to 29 in good health. Some clones in this sample may be carry-over from other donors' samples.

V is TRBV5-4 and J is TRBJ2-7; D is unresolved. Trimming stripped 5 bases from V and 2 bases from J, with 11 bases between. Germline values: CDR1 SGHNT, CDR2 YYREEE (reference sequence). This CDR3 spans 13 amino acids. The CDR3 here is CASSWGLTYEQYF. Here the CDR3 DNA reads TGTGCCAGCAGTTGGGGTCTGACCTACGAGCAGTACTTC.

The gene calls are TRBV15 and TRBJ1-5; D perhaps matches TRBD1 (6 bases). The ends were cut back, 3 bases at V and 0 bases at J, with 15 bases in the middle. The germline gives CDR1 LNHNV, CDR2 YYDKDF (reference sequence). This CDR3 region has 17 residues. The CDR3 sequence: CATSSKQGHYSNQPQHF. The CDR3 DNA follows: TGTGCCACCAGCAGTAAACAGGGTCACTATAGCAATCAGCCCCAGCATTTT.

This chain links TRBV5-1 with TRBJ2-1, with 8 bases that match TRBD2. Germline V gives CDR1 SGHRS, CDR2 YFSETQ. CDR3 length: 13 amino acids. The ends lost 2 bases at V and 9 bases at J; junction bases unmatched: 4. The CDR3 here is CASSFTGGGEQFF. CDR3 DNA: TGCGCCAGCAGCTTTACGGGAGGGGGTGAGCAGTTCTTC.

With regard to this clone: This same CDR3 is encoded by further DNA sequences in the sample. This sequence joins TRBV13 and TRBJ2-7; D perhaps matches TRBD1 (7 bases). V lost 4 bases, J lost 2 bases, and 15 bases lay in between. The CDR3 sequence is 15 residues long. Germline lookup yields CDR1 PRHDT and CDR2 FYEKMQ (reference sequence). Here the CDR3 DNA reads TGTGCCAGCAGCTCTGGAGGGGGCATTCCCTACGAGCAGTACTTC. Amino acid sequence: CASSSGGGIPYEQYF.

This clone was seen only a few times. The V and J genes are TRBV6-5 and TRBJ2-7; D remains ambiguous. CDR3 size: 12 residues. Trimming took off 2 bases at V and 4 bases at J, with 6 bases between the two ends. Per the germline V gene, CDR1 is MNHEY and CDR2 is SVGAGI. CDR3 bases: TGTGCCAGCAGTTACATTGGGTACGAGCAGTACTTC. Amino acids: CASSYIGYEQYF.

This chain joins TRBV10-3 and TRBJ2-1; D gene uncertain. The CDR3 runs to 12 residues. Trimming took off 3 bases at V and 6 bases at J, with 6 bases between the two ends. Germline loops: CDR1 ENHRY, CDR2 SYGVKD. CDR3 nucleotides: TGTGCCATCAGTGACCGGAGCAATGAGCAGTTCTTC. It is translated as CAISDRSNEQFF.

The rearrangement joins TRBV7-9 to TRBJ1-2; no firm D call. Per the germline V gene, CDR1 is SEHNR and CDR2 is FQNEAQ (reference sequence). CDR3 length: 15 amino acids. V lost 1 base to trimming and J lost 6 bases, with 15 bases between them. The CDR3 coding sequence is TGTGCCAGCAGCTTAGTGGAACGAAGACAAGATGGCTACACCTTC. It encodes CASSLVERRQDGYTF.

The J gene is TRBJ2-1, the V gene TRBV29-1; D possibly uses TRBD1 or TRBD2 (5 bases each). Trimming left V 0 bases short and J 6 bases short, with 18 bases between. The CDR3 totals 16 residues. Germline CDR1 and CDR2: SQVTM and ANQGSEA. The CDR3 sequence: CSVEELGPRLGNEQFF. The DNA for the CDR3 is TGCAGCGTTGAAGAACTGGGACCCCGCCTGGGCAATGAGCAGTTCTTC.

The chain carries TRBV7-2 and TRBJ1-1; D not resolved. The CDR3 is made up of 13 amino acids. The germline V and J ends were trimmed by 3 bases and 6 bases, with 11 bases remaining between them. Per germline, CDR1 SGHTA and CDR2 FQGNSA. The DNA for the CDR3 is TGTGCCAGCAGCTTCCGGACGGGCGCTGAAGCTTTCTTT. This gives the protein CASSFRTGAEAFF.

This chain connects TRBV4-3 to TRBJ2-7; D unclear. Trimming cost V 0 bases and J 3 bases, with 12 bases left between them. CDR3 size: 15 residues. The germline V gene has CDR1 LGHNA and CDR2 YSLEER. CDR3 in DNA: TGCGCCAGCAGCCAAGATTGGGCAGCGCACTACGAGCAGTACTTC. As protein: CASSQDWAAHYEQYF.

The chain joins TRBV27 to TRBJ1-1, with D possibly being TRBD1 (5 bases). CDR3 length: 15 amino acids. V was clipped by 3 bases and J by 2 bases, with 13 bases between them. Germline assignment: CDR1 MNHEY and CDR2 SMNVEV (reference sequence). The chain's CDR3 is CASSFGAKLNTEAFF. For the CDR3, the DNA is TGTGCCAGCAGTTTCGGGGCGAAACTAAACACTGAAGCTTTCTTT.

The V call is TRBV5-1, the J call TRBJ1-1, with a weak D call TRBD1 (6 bases). The V end lost 0 bases, the J end lost 0 bases, and 15 bases lay between the germline ends. The CDR3 has 17 amino acids. The germline CDR1 and CDR2 sequences are SGHRS and YFSETQ. The chain's CDR3 is CASSLAGDRLMNTEAFF. CDR3 nucleotide sequence: TGCGCCAGCAGCTTGGCCGGAGACAGGCTGATGAACACTGAAGCTTTCTTT.

This clone has just one count. Other DNA sequences from this sample encode an identical CDR3 as well. The V call is TRBV27, the J call TRBJ2-5; D may be TRBD1 (6 bases). V lost 1 base and J lost 5, with 14 bases in between. This CDR3 region has 15 residues. CDR1 MNHEY and CDR2 SMNVEV come from the germline V gene (reference sequence). Here the CDR3 reads CASSLLAGVGETQYF. CDR3 nucleotides: TGTGCCAGCAGTTTATTGGCAGGGGTAGGGGAGACCCAGTACTTC.

The genes are TRBV4-2 and TRBJ2-1; D is unclear. CDR3 length: 12 amino acids. Trimming took off 1 base at V and 8 bases at J, with 6 bases between the two ends. Germline V CDR1 and CDR2: LGHNA, YNFKEQ. The DNA of the CDR3 is TGTGCCAGCAGCCAAGCGTCCCATGAGCAGTTCTTC. This gives the protein CASSQASHEQFF.

Here the CDR3 DNA reads TGTGCCAGCAGTAACTACCTAAACACTGAAGCTTTCTTT. Translation: CASSNYLNTEAFF. The chain carries TRBV27 and TRBJ1-1; D not certain. Germline-derived CDR1 and CDR2 are MNHEY and SMNVEV (reference sequence). The V end was cut by 5 bases, the J end by 2 bases, with 9 bases between. CDR3 length: 13 amino acids.

The V gene is TRBV9, the J gene TRBJ2-5; 11 nucleotides line up with TRBD1. From germline, CDR1 is SGDLS and CDR2 YYNGEE. This CDR3 is built from 16 residues. V trimming: 0 bases; J trimming: 4 bases; junction bases outside the gene matches: 5. CDR3: CASSVDGTGGGETQYF. DNA for the CDR3: TGTGCCAGCAGCGTAGATGGGACAGGGGGTGGAGAGACCCAGTACTTC.

This chain connects TRBV5-6 to TRBJ2-2, with D perhaps TRBD1 or TRBD2 (5 bases each). Trimming took 3 bases from V and 1 from J, leaving 10 bases between them. The CDR3 totals 15 residues. CDR1 is SGHDT, CDR2 YYEEEE, per germline. CDR3 sequence (DNA): TGTGCCAGCAGCTGGGGACCTGGGAACACCGGGGAGCTGTTTTTT. Encoded protein: CASSWGPGNTGELFF.

This chain links TRBV9 with TRBJ2-5, with TRBD1 identical over 7 bases. CDR1 and CDR2 (germline): SGDLS, YYNGEE. V trimming: 1 base; J trimming: 5 bases; junction bases outside the gene matches: 8. This CDR3 spans 15 amino acids. Here the CDR3 reads CASSVQGVNWETQYF. The DNA of the CDR3 is TGTGCCAGCAGCGTACAGGGGGTGAATTGGGAGACCCAGTACTTC.

This clone occurred a few times. The chain is built from TRBV30 and TRBJ1-1; D is undetermined. CDR3 length: 13 amino acids. Trimming stripped 3 bases from V and 2 bases from J, with 10 bases between. Germline values: CDR1 GTSNPN, CDR2 SVGIG (reference sequence). In DNA form, the CDR3 reads TGTGCCTGGAGGGGCTCAGCAAACACTGAAGCTTTCTTT. Its protein product is CAWRGSANTEAFF.

The rearrangement joins TRBV30 to TRBJ2-7; tentative D call: TRBD1 (6 bases). V shed 2 bases and J shed 5 bases, with 13 bases lying between them. The CDR3 consists of 13 residues. Germline V gene sequence: CDR1 GTSNPN, CDR2 SVGIG (reference sequence). In DNA, the CDR3 is TGTGCCTGGAGTAACAGGGAAACCCACGAGCAGTACTTC. Its translation: CAWSNRETHEQYF.

Here the CDR3 reads CASSLSTNTDTQYF. The CDR3 DNA is TGTGCCAGCAGTTTATCGACGAACACAGATACGCAGTATTTT. The chain combines TRBV27 with TRBJ2-3; no clear D gene. Trimming cost V 0 bases and J 2 bases, with 6 bases left between them. The CDR3 runs 14 residues. CDR1 is MNHEY, CDR2 SMNVEV, per germline (reference sequence).

V usage is TRBV28 and J usage is TRBJ2-3; tentative D call: TRBD2 (6 bases). Germline CDR1 MDHEN, CDR2 SYDVKM. V lost 8 bases and J 4 bases, leaving 22 bases between the germline ends. The CDR3 runs 16 residues. The CDR3 sequence: CASPPGGERKADTQYF. CDR3 DNA sequence: TGTGCCAGCCCGCCCGGGGGAGAAAGAAAGGCAGATACGCAGTATTTT.

This clone has only a few counts. The chain links TRBV29-1 to TRBJ1-1; D gene unclear. V was pared by 6 bases and J by 4 bases, with 6 bases between. The CDR3 runs 10 residues. Germline CDR1 is SQVTM and CDR2 is ANQGSEA. CDR3 loop: CSVDPTEAFF. CDR3 DNA sequence: TGCAGCGTGGACCCCACTGAAGCTTTCTTT.

The gene calls are TRBV18 and TRBJ2-7; TRBD1 might be the D (6 bases). V lost 5 bases and J lost 0, with 17 bases in between. The CDR3 loop spans 16 amino acids. CDR1 and CDR2 (germline): KGHSH, LQKENI. CDR3 region: CASSSTDRTRSYEQYF. CDR3 DNA sequence: TGTGCCAGCTCATCAACCGACAGGACCCGCTCCTACGAGCAGTACTTC.

Remarks on this clone: A read error is likely here: a far larger clone is one base away. Other DNA sequences of this sample code for an identical CDR3. V and J are TRBV5-1 and TRBJ2-1, with 7 nucleotides matching TRBD2. The CDR3 length is 16 residues. Germline V CDR1 and CDR2: SGHRS, YFSETQ. The CDR3 DNA reads TGCGCCAGCAGCTTGAGCGGGATGGCAGGGAGGGATGAGCAATTCTTC. As protein: CASSLSGMAGRDEQFF.

Here the CDR3 DNA reads TGTGCCAGCAGTCTACGGACAGGGGGAAGAGGACAGCCCCAGCATTTT. It encodes CASSLRTGGRGQPQHF. The chain combines TRBV28 with TRBJ1-5; 10 bases fit TRBD1. Trimming took 5 bases from V and 7 from J; bases not matched to a gene: 11. The CDR3 runs to 16 residues. Germline lookup yields CDR1 MDHEN and CDR2 SYDVKM.

This sequence joins TRBV10-2 and TRBJ2-7; possibly TRBD2 for D (5 bases). The CDR3 totals 11 residues. The V gene's germline CDR1 is WSHSY and CDR2 SAAADI. V was clipped by 5 bases and J by 6 bases, with 8 bases between them. The chain's CDR3 is CASSPRGEQYF. The DNA for the CDR3 is TGCGCCAGCAGTCCTCGGGGCGAGCAGTACTTC.

The chain joins TRBV7-2 to TRBJ2-1; possible D gene TRBD2, 5 bases. Germline V CDR1 and CDR2: SGHTA, FQGNSA. V shed 1 base and J shed 6 bases, with 7 bases lying between them. The CDR3 covers 13 residues. The CDR3, as DNA: TGTGCCAGCAGCTTAGTGACTACCAATGAGCAGTTCTTC. This gives the protein CASSLVTTNEQFF.

The J gene is TRBJ2-3, the V gene TRBV2; either TRBD1 or TRBD2 may supply D (5 bases each). Trimming left V 5 bases short and J 1 base short, with 16 bases between. The CDR3 spans 16 residues. CDR1 is SNHLY, CDR2 FYNNEI, per germline. The CDR3 DNA sequence: TGTGCCAGCAGTTCGGGGCGAGACGGACGCACAGATACGCAGTATTTT. Protein: CASSSGRDGRTDTQYF.

Points on this clone: One junction end disagrees with the germline gene, perhaps due to a read error. The chain combines TRBV19 with TRBJ2-5, with 7 positions matching TRBD1. This CDR3 spans 14 amino acids. From germline, CDR1 is LNHDA and CDR2 SQIVND (reference sequence). The CDR3 loop is CASSLDRDQETQYF. The DNA for the CDR3 is TGTGCCAGTAGTTTAGACAGGGATCAAGAGACCCAGTACTTC.

The rearrangement links TRBV6-1 to TRBJ1-6; TRBD1 might be the D (6 bases). Per the germline V gene, CDR1 is MNHNS and CDR2 is SASEGT. V was cut by 4 bases and J by 2 bases, with 12 bases left in between. The length of the CDR3 is 16 residues. DNA of the CDR3: TGTGCCAGCAGTGTCCACAGGGACCCCTATAATTCACCCCTCCACTTT. Translated: CASSVHRDPYNSPLHF.

The gene calls are TRBV29-1 and TRBJ1-1, with 10 bases identical to TRBD1. The length of the CDR3 is 12 residues. V lost 4 bases and J lost 7; bases outside the gene matches: 3. The germline CDR1 and CDR2 sequences are SQVTM and ANQGSEA. CDR3 DNA: TGCAGCGTTGTAGGGACAGGGGTTGAAGCTTTCTTT. Protein sequence: CSVVGTGVEAFF.